These 28 T cell receptor beta chains were sequenced from one sample in a study of cytomegalovirus exposure and HLA in healthy donors. The PCR made use of 60 Vbeta and 13 Jbeta primers. The table came from immunoSEQ multiplex PCR; TCRdb's copy has only in-frame clones and leaves some out. The table includes some 150,000 clones, 87% detected once. Source material: PBMCs. The receptors come from a woman aged 25 to 39 in good health and CMV-seronegative.

This chain connects TRBV4-1 to TRBJ1-5, with D uncertain. Deletions cut 4 bases from V and 0 bases from J, with 7 bases between. The CDR3 sequence is 14 residues long. Germline CDR1 is MGHRA and CDR2 is YSYEKL. The CDR3 region has the DNA TGCGCCAGCAGCCCACAATTTAGCAATCAGCCCCAGCATTTT. This codes for CASSPQFSNQPQHF.

A single count supports this clone. The chain links TRBV5-6 to TRBJ1-2, with a weak D call TRBD1 (6 bases). Trimming shortened V by 0 bases and J by 7 bases, and 16 bases separated the two germline ends. Germline-derived CDR1 and CDR2 are SGHDT and YYEEEE. The CDR3 sequence is 15 residues long. CDR3 nucleotide sequence: TGTGCCAGCAGCTTGGTGGGACAACCCGTGGTTGGCTACACCTTC. Encoded protein: CASSLVGQPVVGYTF.

The V and J genes are TRBV6-5 and TRBJ1-1; 11 bases are a match to TRBD1. Germline loops: CDR1 MNHEY, CDR2 SVGAGI. This CDR3 region has 15 residues. V was clipped by 2 bases and J by 4 bases; unmatched bases: 3. In DNA form, the CDR3 reads TGTGCCAGCAGTTACGCTGGGACAGGGGGCACTGAAGCTTTCTTT. Translation gives CASSYAGTGGTEAFF.

V is TRBV27 and J is TRBJ2-7, with 7 bases lining up with TRBD2. The CDR3 runs 14 residues. J lost 6 bases, V lost 3 bases, and 8 bases had no gene match. Germline loops: CDR1 MNHEY, CDR2 SMNVEV (reference sequence). For the CDR3, the DNA is TGTGCCAGCAGTTTCGGCTCAGGGAGGGGCGAGCAGTACTTC. Protein product: CASSFGSGRGEQYF.

V usage is TRBV7-2 and J usage is TRBJ2-5; a possible D gene is TRBD2 (6 bases). This CDR3 contains 14 residues. The germline CDR1 and CDR2 sequences are SGHTA and FQGNSA. V was pared by 3 bases and J by 5 bases, with 13 bases between. CDR3 nucleotides: TGTGCCAGCAGCTTCGGGGGAACCGGGGAGACCCAGTACTTC. Translating it yields CASSFGGTGETQYF.

The genes are TRBV5-6 and TRBJ2-7; TRBD1 aligns across 8 bases. Trimming removed 4 bases from V and 7 bases from J; junction bases left unmatched: 10. Germline CDR1 SGHDT, CDR2 YYEEEE. The CDR3 spans 14 residues. Here the CDR3 DNA reads TGTGCCAGCAGCCTCCGGGACAGGCGTTGGGAGCAGTACTTC. Its protein is CASSLRDRRWEQYF.

This rearrangement joins TRBV7-9 to TRBJ2-5, with a tentative D call TRBD1 (7 bases). The DNA end lines up better with TRBJ2-7; the J call may be wrong. The CDR3 length is 16 residues. Germline V gene lookup returns CDR1 SEHNR and CDR2 FQNEAQ (reference sequence). The CDR3 DNA is TGTGCCAGCAACAAAGGGGGCGGGACCCAATACTACGAGCAGTACTTC. This sequence encodes CASNKGGGTQYYEQYF.

In its sample, this clone was seen once. CDR3 sequence (DNA): TGCAGCGTTCCCGGACAGGGAACATACACCGGGGAGCTGTTTTTT. This sequence encodes CSVPGQGTYTGELFF. V usage is TRBV29-1 and J usage is TRBJ2-2; 8 bases match TRBD1. V lost 5 bases to trimming and J lost 3 bases; unmatched junction nucleotides: 8. Looked up from germline, CDR1 is SQVTM and CDR2 is ANQGSEA. The CDR3 has 15 amino acids.

The CDR3 region is CASRRGLAGGPQVTDTQYF. The CDR3 DNA reads TGCGCCAGCAGGCGGGGACTAGCGGGGGGGCCGCAGGTAACAGATACGCAGTATTTT. The J gene is TRBJ2-3, the V gene TRBV5-1, with 16 nucleotides matching TRBD2. This CDR3 has 19 amino acids. Germline values: CDR1 SGHRS, CDR2 YFSETQ. Trimming took 5 bases from V and 3 from J; bases not matched to a gene: 12. The variable domain in full, with the rest retrieved from reference TRBV5-1 and TRBJ2-3, is KAGVTQTPRYLIKTRGQQVTLSCSPISGHRSVSWYQQTPGQGLQFLFEYFSETQRNKGNFPGRFSGRQFSNSRSEMNVSTLELGDSALYLCASRRGLAGGPQVTDTQYFGPGTRLTVL.

This chain joins TRBV5-4 and TRBJ1-1; no clear D. Trimming pared 0 bases from V and 4 bases from J, leaving 10 bases between. CDR1 and CDR2 from the germline V gene are SGHNT and YYREEE (reference sequence). This CDR3 is built from 14 residues. The CDR3 here is CASSLDPGSTEAFF. CDR3 bases: TGTGCCAGCAGCTTGGATCCGGGGAGCACTGAAGCTTTCTTT.

The V call is TRBV15, the J call TRBJ2-2; perhaps TRBD2 as D (5 bases). Germline loops: CDR1 LNHNV, CDR2 YYDKDF (reference sequence). The germline V and J ends were trimmed by 7 bases and 2 bases, with 11 bases remaining between them. The CDR3 spans 14 residues. CDR3 in DNA: TGTGCCACCACCAAGACTAAAAACACCGGGGAGCTGTTTTTT. Residues: CATTKTKNTGELFF.

This sequence joins TRBV30 and TRBJ2-3, with 9 bases fitting TRBD2. Germline V CDR1 and CDR2: GTSNPN, SVGIG (reference sequence). The V segment lost 0 bases and the J segment 0 bases; nucleotides outside the gene matches: 7. This CDR3 is built from 17 residues. The CDR3 loop reads CAWSVGVLAGSTDTQYF. The CDR3 nucleotides read TGTGCCTGGAGTGTAGGGGTTCTAGCGGGGAGCACAGATACGCAGTATTTT. Looking up the rest from reference TRBV30 and TRBJ2-3 gives the full variable domain: SQTIHQWPATLVQPVGSPLSLECTVEGTSNPNLYWYRQAAGRGLQLLFYSVGIGQISSEVPQNLSASRPQDRQFILSSKKLLLSDSGFYLCAWSVGVLAGSTDTQYFGPGTRLTVL.

To note about this clone: The junction departs from germline at one end; a sequencing error may be responsible. The same CDR3 is also encoded by other DNA sequences in this sample. The V call is TRBV27, the J call TRBJ1-4, with D maybe TRBD1 (5 bases). The CDR3 is 14 residues long. Germline lookup yields CDR1 MNHEY and CDR2 SMNVEV (reference sequence). CDR3 loop: CASSLTDRDEKLFF. The CDR3, as DNA: TGTGCCAGCAGTTTGACAGATAGGGATGAAAAGCTGTTTTTT.

This chain uses TRBV15 with TRBJ2-7, with TRBD2 identical over 7 bases. The CDR3 contains 15 residues. CDR1 is LNHNV and CDR2 is YYDKDF in the germline V gene (reference sequence). V shed 1 base, J shed 2 bases, and the junction held 5 bases outside the gene matches. This chain's CDR3 is CATSRAPAGPYEQYF. CDR3 DNA sequence: TGTGCCACCAGCAGAGCCCCAGCGGGGCCCTACGAGCAGTACTTC.

The chain has TRBV27 and TRBJ2-7; TRBD1 aligns across 8 bases. The V gene's germline CDR1 is MNHEY and CDR2 SMNVEV (reference sequence). V was pared by 4 bases and J by 2 bases, with 10 bases of the junction left unmatched. The CDR3 covers 16 residues. CDR3 loop: CASSYQGQATTYEQYF. CDR3 bases: TGTGCCAGCAGTTACCAGGGACAGGCGACGACCTACGAGCAGTACTTC.

This chain joins TRBV27 and TRBJ2-2; perhaps TRBD1 as D (5 bases). Germline CDR1 is MNHEY and CDR2 is SMNVEV (reference sequence). The CDR3 totals 16 residues. V was shortened by 5 bases and J by 4 bases, with 17 bases between the two germline ends. In nucleotides, the CDR3 is TGTGCCAGCAGTCCAACCTCGATTAGGGGCACCGGGGAGCTGTTTTTT. Its translation is CASSPTSIRGTGELFF.

This clone was counted once. This sequence joins TRBV5-4 and TRBJ2-7; TRBD2 aligns across 9 bases. J was trimmed by 0 bases and V by 4 bases; bases with no gene match: 14. CDR1 and CDR2 (germline): SGHNT, YYREEE (reference sequence). This CDR3 region has 18 residues. CDR3 bases: TGTGCCAGCAGCCCCCCTGGAAGGGCGGGAGGGCCCTCCTACGAGCAGTACTTC. Translated, it gives CASSPPGRAGGPSYEQYF.

The V gene is TRBV9, the J gene TRBJ2-3; 10 bases are a match to TRBD2. The germline V gene encodes CDR1 SGDLS and CDR2 YYNGEE. The CDR3 has 17 amino acids. V dropped 4 bases and J dropped 1; count of bases not matched to a gene: 9. The CDR3 coding sequence is TGTGCCAGCAGCAATTACGTCGGACTAGCGGGCACAGATACGCAGTATTTT. Translated: CASSNYVGLAGTDTQYF.

This chain joins TRBV19 and TRBJ2-5; perhaps TRBD2 as D (5 bases). The CDR3 is 14 residues long. Germline CDR1 LNHDA, CDR2 SQIVND (reference sequence). The V gene lost 5 bases and the J gene lost 3 bases, with 13 bases spanning the gap. CDR3 in amino acids: CASSWSSSKETQYF. The CDR3 nucleotides read TGTGCCAGTAGTTGGTCTAGCAGTAAAGAGACCCAGTACTTC. Full variable domain (outside the CDR3, taken from reference TRBV19 and TRBJ2-5): DGGITQSPKYLFRKEGQNVTLSCEQNLNHDAMYWYRQDPGQGLRLIYYSQIVNDFQKGDIAEGYSVSREKKESFPLTVTSAQKNPTAFYLCASSWSSSKETQYFGPGTRLLVL.

The V and J genes are TRBV2 and TRBJ1-1; 8 bases match TRBD1. The germline gives CDR1 SNHLY, CDR2 FYNNEI. After removal of 4 bases from V and 0 bases from J, the junction contained 16 bases not matched to a gene. The CDR3 is 19 amino acids. CDR3 in amino acids: CASSGTRTGLSRMNTEAFF. CDR3 in DNA: TGTGCCAGCAGTGGGACTAGGACAGGGCTATCCCGCATGAACACTGAAGCTTTCTTT.

This chain joins TRBV9 and TRBJ1-1, with TRBD1 matching over 8 bases. The CDR3 sequence is 14 residues long. Trimming removed 6 bases from V and 3 bases from J; junction bases left unmatched: 7. From germline, CDR1 is SGDLS and CDR2 YYNGEE. CDR3 sequence reads: CASNAGGAHTEAFF. CDR3 sequence (DNA): TGTGCCAGCAACGCAGGGGGCGCCCACACTGAAGCTTTCTTT.

This clone is a singleton in its sample. The V gene is TRBV7-6, the J gene TRBJ2-5; D may be TRBD1 (5 bases). The CDR3 loop spans 14 amino acids. Trimming removed 5 bases from V and 5 bases from J, with 15 bases in between. Germline CDR1 reads SGHVS; CDR2 reads FNYEAQ. The CDR3 bases are TGTGCCAGCAGCAATAGACAGTTCGGGGAGACCCAGTACTTC. It codes for CASSNRQFGETQYF.

The chain joins TRBV5-1 to TRBJ2-7, with TRBD1 identical over 8 bases. The germline CDR1 and CDR2 sequences are SGHRS and YFSETQ. The CDR3 contains 15 residues. Germline trimming cut 2 bases from V and 4 bases from J; bases unmatched to any gene: 8. The CDR3 reads CASSLAMTGDYEQYF. The CDR3 bases are TGCGCCAGCAGCTTAGCAATGACAGGGGATTACGAGCAGTACTTC.

As DNA, the CDR3 is TGTGCCAGCCCTCACAGGGACACCGGGGAGCTGTTTTTT. Its translation: CASPHRDTGELFF. This chain links TRBV28 with TRBJ2-2; tentative D call: TRBD1 (6 bases). Germline lookup yields CDR1 MDHEN and CDR2 SYDVKM. Trimming left V 8 bases short and J 3 bases short, with 10 bases between. CDR3 size: 13 residues.

The rearrangement links TRBV5-1 to TRBJ1-2; possible D gene TRBD1, 6 bases. The CDR3 sequence is 15 residues long. Germline V gives CDR1 SGHRS, CDR2 YFSETQ. Between the trimmed V and J ends, which lost 4 bases and 6 bases, there was a span of 19 bases. CDR3 nucleotides: TGCGCCAGCAGCCAGCTTGATACCAGGGGTGATGGCTACACCTTC. The encoded protein is CASSQLDTRGDGYTF.

The chain combines TRBV14 with TRBJ1-2; possible D gene TRBD1, 5 bases. Per germline, CDR1 SGHDN and CDR2 FVKESK. The CDR3 is made up of 13 amino acids. Trimming took 1 base from V and 8 from J, leaving 11 bases between them. CDR3 sequence (DNA): TGTGCCAGCAGCCAAGTTCCGGGGGAGGGCTACACCTTC. Its protein is CASSQVPGEGYTF.

CDR3 amino acids: CASRSRSTDTQYF. The CDR3 DNA is TGTGCCAGCAGGAGCCGGAGCACAGATACGCAGTATTTT. The V gene is TRBV6-5, the J gene TRBJ2-3; D is uncertain. V shed 6 bases and J shed 0 bases, with 7 bases lying between them. Germline V gene data show CDR1 as MNHEY and CDR2 as SVGAGI. The CDR3 covers 13 residues.

V usage is TRBV6-5 and J usage is TRBJ1-2; D gene ambiguous. Germline V gene sequence: CDR1 MNHEY, CDR2 SVGAGI. Trimming shortened V by 4 bases and J by 3 bases, and 15 bases separated the two germline ends. The CDR3 is made up of 15 amino acids. The CDR3 nucleotides read TGTGCCAGCAGTTCCCCAGGAGGCCGCTACTATGGCTACACCTTC. Its protein is CASSSPGGRYYGYTF.